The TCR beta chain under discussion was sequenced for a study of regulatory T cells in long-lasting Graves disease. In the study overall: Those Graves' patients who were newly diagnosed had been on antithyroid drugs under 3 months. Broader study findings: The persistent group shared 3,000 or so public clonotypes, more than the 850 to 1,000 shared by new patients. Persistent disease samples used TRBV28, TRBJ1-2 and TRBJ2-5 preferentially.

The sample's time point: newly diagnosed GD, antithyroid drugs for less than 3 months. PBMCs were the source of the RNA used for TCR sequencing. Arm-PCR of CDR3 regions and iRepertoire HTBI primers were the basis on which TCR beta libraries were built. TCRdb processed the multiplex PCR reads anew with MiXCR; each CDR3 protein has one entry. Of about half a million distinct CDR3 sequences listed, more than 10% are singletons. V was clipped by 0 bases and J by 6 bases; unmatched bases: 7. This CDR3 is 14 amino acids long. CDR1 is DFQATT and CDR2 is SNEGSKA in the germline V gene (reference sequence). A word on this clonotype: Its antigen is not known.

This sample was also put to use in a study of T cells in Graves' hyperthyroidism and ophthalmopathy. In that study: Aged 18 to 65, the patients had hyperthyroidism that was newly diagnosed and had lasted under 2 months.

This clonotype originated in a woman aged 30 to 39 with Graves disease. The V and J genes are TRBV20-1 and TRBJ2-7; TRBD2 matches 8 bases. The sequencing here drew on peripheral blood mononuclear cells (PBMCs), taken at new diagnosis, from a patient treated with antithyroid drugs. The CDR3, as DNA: TGCAGTGCTAGAGACTGGACTAGCCAGCTCGAGCAGTACTTC. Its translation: CSARDWTSQLEQYF.